Following are 25 T cell receptor beta chains from one sample sequenced in a study of control samples from healthy donors and cancer patients. Using immunoSEQ multiplex PCR, the repertoire was profiled, and TCRdb retains in-frame clones only, with some absent. The sample includes over 45,000 clones, approximately 90% of them seen just once. The sequenced sample consisted of PBMCs. Receptors originate from a man aged 35 to 55 with colorectal cancer.

This chain joins TRBV27 and TRBJ2-1; the D is unclear. Germline values: CDR1 MNHEY, CDR2 SMNVEV (reference sequence). Trimming pared 2 bases from V and 9 bases from J, leaving 11 bases between. This CDR3 is 13 amino acids long. In nucleotides, the CDR3 is TGTGCCAGCAGTTTAGGCGTTTTTACTGAGCAGTTCTTC. Amino acid sequence: CASSLGVFTEQFF.

CDR3 bases: TGTGCCAGTAGTATAGATAGGGGCATCTCCTACGAGCAGTACTTC. Translation gives CASSIDRGISYEQYF. J is TRBJ2-7 and V is TRBV19, with a tentative D call TRBD1 (5 bases). The CDR3 is made up of 15 amino acids. The germline V gene encodes CDR1 LNHDA and CDR2 SQIVND (reference sequence). V shed 0 bases and J shed 0 bases, with 9 bases lying between them.

This chain joins TRBV2 and TRBJ1-3; no reliable D call. V lost 4 bases and J 0 bases, leaving 4 bases between the germline ends. CDR3 length: 13 residues. Germline assignment: CDR1 SNHLY and CDR2 FYNNEI. The CDR3 protein is CASSATSGNTIYF. In nucleotides, the CDR3 is TGTGCCAGCAGTGCGACCTCTGGAAACACCATATATTTT.

The chain recombines TRBV6-5 with TRBJ2-1; 7 bases match TRBD2. Losses at the gene ends were 4 bases for V and 2 bases for J; bases not matched to a gene: 5. This CDR3 is 15 amino acids long. Germline CDR1 reads MNHEY; CDR2 reads SVGAGI. The CDR3 nucleotides read TGTGCCAGCAGTTTCATTAGCGGGCCCTACAATGAGCAGTTCTTC. It encodes CASSFISGPYNEQFF.

The chain links TRBV3-1 (or the pseudogene TRBV3-2) to TRBJ1-5; a possible D gene is TRBD1 (5 bases). The V and J ends lost 5 bases and 6 bases respectively, with 20 bases between them. The CDR3 totals 16 residues. Germline CDR1 reads LGHDT; CDR2 reads YNNKEL (reference sequence). This CDR3 reads CASSFAGGTGAQPQHF. CDR3 nucleotide sequence: TGTGCCAGCAGCTTCGCCGGGGGGACTGGTGCTCAGCCCCAGCATTTT.

The chain uses TRBV6-5 and TRBJ2-7, with TRBD1 identical over 8 bases. V gave up 6 bases and J gave up 4 bases; unmatched junction bases: 5. The germline CDR1 and CDR2 sequences are MNHEY and SVGAGI. There are 13 residues in the CDR3. CDR3 residues: CASRRTGRYEQYF. In DNA, the CDR3 is TGTGCCAGCAGGAGGACAGGGAGGTACGAGCAGTACTTC.

This chain joins TRBV5-1 and TRBJ1-2; D is possibly TRBD1 (5 bases). Germline CDR1 and CDR2: SGHRS and YFSETQ. The CDR3 totals 15 residues. V was shortened by 0 bases and J by 6 bases, with 15 bases between the two germline ends. The DNA of the CDR3 is TGCGCCAGCAGCTTGGGGCAGGGCCTGCCCGATGGCTACACCTTC. This encodes CASSLGQGLPDGYTF.

The chain recombines TRBV30 with TRBJ1-2; possibly TRBD1 for D (5 bases). CDR1 is GTSNPN and CDR2 is SVGIG in the germline V gene (reference sequence). This CDR3 comprises 13 residues. V was pared by 2 bases and J by 10 bases, with 17 bases between. CDR3 DNA: TGTGCCTGGAGTAGGGACCGGCCAAAATCCTACACCTTC. This codes for CAWSRDRPKSYTF. Filled out from reference TRBV30 and TRBJ1-2, the complete variable domain reads SQTIHQWPATLVQPVGSPLSLECTVEGTSNPNLYWYRQAAGRGLQLLFYSVGIGQISSEVPQNLSASRPQDRQFILSSKKLLLSDSGFYLCAWSRDRPKSYTFGSGTRLTVV.

The rearrangement links TRBV10-2 to TRBJ2-7; 9 nucleotides line up with TRBD2. CDR3 length: 14 amino acids. Germline loops: CDR1 WSHSY, CDR2 SAAADI. Losses at the gene ends were 7 bases for V and 0 bases for J; bases not matched to a gene: 4. The CDR3 loop reads CASIPTSGSYEQYF. For the CDR3, the DNA is TGCGCCAGCATACCGACTAGCGGCTCCTACGAGCAGTACTTC.

The V gene is TRBV2, the J gene TRBJ1-1; perhaps TRBD1 as D (5 bases). Trimming stripped 6 bases from V and 0 bases from J, with 14 bases between. Germline-derived CDR1 and CDR2 are SNHLY and FYNNEI. This CDR3 is 15 amino acids long. The CDR3 sequence is CASRPTGAMNTEAFF. For the CDR3, the DNA is TGTGCCAGCAGGCCGACCGGGGCCATGAACACTGAAGCTTTCTTT.

The chain has TRBV6-5 and TRBJ2-3, with 8 bases lining up with TRBD1. The CDR3 runs 15 residues. Germline V gene data show CDR1 as MNHEY and CDR2 as SVGAGI. V lost 6 bases and J lost 2; bases outside the gene matches: 7. The CDR3 coding sequence is TGTGCCAGCAGCCACCGGGACAGGTACACAGATACGCAGTATTTT. As protein: CASSHRDRYTDTQYF.

CDR3 sequence reads: CASSRKVQRNYGYTF. The CDR3, as DNA: TGTGCCAGCAGTCGGAAAGTGCAGAGGAACTATGGCTACACCTTC. The chain employs TRBV27 and TRBJ1-2; unclear D gene. This CDR3 spans 15 amino acids. The germline CDR1 and CDR2 sequences are MNHEY and SMNVEV (reference sequence). Between the trimmed V and J ends, which lost 5 bases and 2 bases, there was a span of 15 bases.

The chain is built from TRBV2 and TRBJ2-1, with 8 bases aligning to TRBD2. The CDR3 spans 13 residues. The V gene end was trimmed by 3 bases and the J gene end by 14 bases; junction bases not matched to a gene: 9. Germline lookup yields CDR1 SNHLY and CDR2 FYNNEI. CDR3 protein: CASSDTSGLLEFF. The CDR3 bases are TGTGCCAGCAGTGACACTAGCGGTCTGTTAGAGTTCTTC.

The chain links TRBV4-2 to TRBJ2-1, with 11 bases lining up with TRBD2. CDR1 is LGHNA and CDR2 is YNFKEQ in the germline V gene. Losses at the gene ends were 4 bases for V and 2 bases for J; bases not matched to a gene: 7. This CDR3 has 17 amino acids. DNA of the CDR3: TGTGCCAGCAGCCCTACCTTAGCGGGAGGGACCTACAATGAGCAGTTCTTC. This encodes CASSPTLAGGTYNEQFF.

The chain has TRBV5-4 and TRBJ1-2, with 7 bases lining up with TRBD1. The V gene end was trimmed by 6 bases and the J gene end by 5 bases; junction bases not matched to a gene: 13. Germline V gene data show CDR1 as SGHNT and CDR2 as YYREEE (reference sequence). CDR3 length: 15 amino acids. The CDR3 DNA follows: TGTGCCAGCACCATATCTGGAGGGGGCTGGTATGGCTACACCTTC. Protein product: CASTISGGGWYGYTF.

This chain uses TRBV7-8 with TRBJ2-7, with D possibly TRBD1 on 7 matching bases. This CDR3 region has 14 residues. The V and J ends lost 6 bases and 3 bases respectively, with 15 bases between them. Germline CDR1 reads SGHVS; CDR2 reads FQNEAQ. CDR3 residues: CASRSRQGGYEQYF. CDR3 sequence (DNA): TGTGCCAGCAGATCGAGACAGGGAGGCTACGAGCAGTACTTC.

The rearrangement links TRBV28 to TRBJ2-1; D perhaps matches TRBD2 (5 bases). This CDR3 comprises 14 residues. The ends were cut back, 3 bases at V and 8 bases at J, with 14 bases in the middle. The germline gives CDR1 MDHEN, CDR2 SYDVKM. This CDR3 reads CASSFVAGGDEQFF. The CDR3 DNA reads TGTGCCAGCAGTTTTGTGGCGGGCGGCGATGAGCAGTTCTTC.

The rearrangement joins TRBV4-3 to TRBJ1-2; 7 positions agree with TRBD1. Trimming took 0 bases from V and 4 from J; bases not matched to a gene: 8. CDR1 LGHNA and CDR2 YSLEER come from the germline V gene. This CDR3 has 16 amino acids. The CDR3 loop reads CASSQDLEGAFYGYTF. In DNA form, the CDR3 reads TGCGCCAGCAGCCAAGATTTGGAGGGGGCGTTCTATGGCTACACCTTC.

CDR3 nucleotide sequence: TGTGCCAGCAGCCAAGATACCCACCCTACCTACGAGCAGTACTTC. It is translated as CASSQDTHPTYEQYF. The chain is built from TRBV4-2 and TRBJ2-7; D is unresolved. The CDR3 is 15 residues long. Trimming removed 0 bases at V and 2 bases at J, with 11 bases between. The germline V gene has CDR1 LGHNA and CDR2 YNFKEQ.

V usage is TRBV5-6 and J usage is TRBJ2-7; D unresolved. The CDR3 covers 11 residues. Germline assignment: CDR1 SGHDT and CDR2 YYEEEE. The germline V and J ends were trimmed by 4 bases and 2 bases, with 4 bases remaining between them. The CDR3 spells CASSEPYEQYF. The CDR3 DNA is TGTGCCAGCAGCGAACCCTACGAGCAGTACTTC.

CDR3 residues: CATSDWGTGETQYF. CDR3 DNA: TGTGCCACCAGTGATTGGGGGACAGGGGAGACCCAGTACTTC. The rearrangement joins TRBV24-1 to TRBJ2-5, with TRBD1 matching 9 bases. Germline V gene data show CDR1 as KGHDR and CDR2 as SFDVKD. The CDR3 has 14 residues. V lost 2 bases, J lost 5 bases, and 2 bases stayed unmatched.

The DNA for the CDR3 is TGTGCCAGTAGTATTTGGGACAGTTATAATTCACCCCTCCACTTT. Translating it yields CASSIWDSYNSPLHF. The chain has TRBV19 and TRBJ1-6, with 7 bases lining up with TRBD1. The ends lost 3 bases at V and 4 bases at J; junction bases unmatched: 3. Germline assignment: CDR1 LNHDA and CDR2 SQIVND (reference sequence). The CDR3 is 15 amino acids. The full variable domain, in which reference TRBV19 and TRBJ1-6 provide the parts outside the CDR3, is DGGITQSPKYLFRKEGQNVTLSCEQNLNHDAMYWYRQDPGQGLRLIYYSQIVNDFQKGDIAEGYSVSREKKESFPLTVTSAQKNPTAFYLCASSIWDSYNSPLHFGNGTRLTVT.

The CDR3 sequence: CASSLGWDNQPQHF. For the CDR3, the DNA is TGTGCCAGCAGTTTAGGTTGGGACAATCAGCCCCAGCATTTT. The J gene is TRBJ1-5, the V gene TRBV28; D is undetermined. Germline V gives CDR1 MDHEN, CDR2 SYDVKM. Between the trimmed V and J ends, which lost 2 bases and 3 bases, there was a span of 8 bases. The CDR3 contains 14 residues.

This rearrangement joins TRBV7-9 to TRBJ2-5, with TRBD1 identical over 11 bases. The CDR3 runs to 17 residues. The V gene end was trimmed by 5 bases and the J gene end by 4 bases; junction bases not matched to a gene: 12. The germline V gene has CDR1 SEHNR and CDR2 FQNEAQ (reference sequence). CDR3 bases: TGTGCCAGCAGCGGAGGGTCGGACAGGGGGCTTGCAGAGACCCAGTACTTC. This codes for CASSGGSDRGLAETQYF.

The genes are TRBV28 and TRBJ2-7; 9 bases agree with TRBD2. Germline V CDR1 and CDR2: MDHEN, SYDVKM. The trim removed 5 bases at V and 0 bases at J, leaving 2 bases unmatched. This CDR3 has 14 residues. The CDR3: CASSLAGSSYEQYF. CDR3 nucleotide sequence: TGTGCCAGCAGTCTAGCGGGGAGCTCCTACGAGCAGTACTTC.